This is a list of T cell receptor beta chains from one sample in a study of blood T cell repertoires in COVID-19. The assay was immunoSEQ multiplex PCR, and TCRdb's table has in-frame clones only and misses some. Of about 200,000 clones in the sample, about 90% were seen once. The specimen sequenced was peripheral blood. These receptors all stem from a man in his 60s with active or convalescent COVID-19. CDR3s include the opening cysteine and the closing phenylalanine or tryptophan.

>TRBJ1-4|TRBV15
CATSTGTEGAEKLFF
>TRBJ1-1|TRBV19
CASSRIDRNTEAFF
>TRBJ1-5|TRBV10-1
CASSAGTGRNQPQHF
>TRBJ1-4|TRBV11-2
CASSSPGKNRATNEKLFF
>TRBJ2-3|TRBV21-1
CASSLSPGTSGLIGAQYF
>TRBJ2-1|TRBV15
CATSRPSTNSYNEQFF
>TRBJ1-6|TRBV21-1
CASSKRSREDLSPLHF
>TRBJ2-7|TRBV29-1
CSASRDRELYEQYF
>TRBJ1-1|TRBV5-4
CASSVRGDSRREAFF
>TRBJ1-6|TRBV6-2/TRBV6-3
CASSYKPTDRKNNSPLHF
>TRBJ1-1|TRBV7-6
CASSLQALPTDWGTEAFF
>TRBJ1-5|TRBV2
CASSGSGRGYSNQPQHF
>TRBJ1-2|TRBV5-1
CASSLADTTSNYGYTF
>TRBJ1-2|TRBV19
CASSIPGQGLNGYTF
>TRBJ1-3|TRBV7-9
CASSLTGSGNTIYF
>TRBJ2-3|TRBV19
CASSWLRGNEYTDTQYF
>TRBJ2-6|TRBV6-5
CASLAGVSGANVLTF
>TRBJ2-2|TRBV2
CASSVMRGPGGELFF
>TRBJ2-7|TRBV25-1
CASSELQGNRNEQYF
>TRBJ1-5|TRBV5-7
CASTGANNQPQHF
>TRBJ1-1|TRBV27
CASSPDRLNTEAFF
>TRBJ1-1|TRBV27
CASSQQGSEAFF
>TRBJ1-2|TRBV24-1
CATSDSGQGGYTF